The present TCR beta chain was sequenced within a study of OX40 agonist ivuxolimab in advanced cancers. Study context: The treatment was a fully human IgG2 OX40 agonist, ivuxolimab.

Study findings and constraints: At doses 0.1 to 3.0 mg/kg, CD4+ and CD8+ clones expanded. In general, CD8+ T cells held more expanded clones than CD4+ did, on average.

Baseline, cycle 4 day 1, and cycle 7 day 1 were the blood sampling points. As for this clone: Its antigen remains unknown.

Sequenced by immunoSEQ multiplex PCR; TCRdb stores in-frame clones only, minus some. The table shows about 40,000 clones, with around 89% occurring only once. From germline, CDR1 is MNHNY and CDR2 SVGAGI (reference sequence). This CDR3 has 14 residues. The ends lost 5 bases at V and 2 bases at J; junction bases unmatched: 5. The chain joins TRBV6-6 to TRBJ2-7, with 8 bases matching TRBD2. Source: CD4+ or CD8+ T cells sorted from blood, taken in a trial of the OX40 agonist ivuxolimab. This TCR was sampled from an adult with an advanced solid tumor such as melanoma, head and neck, liver or kidney cancer. The CDR3 spells CASSLTSEAYEQYF. The CDR3 coding sequence is TGTGCCAGCAGTCTGACTAGCGAGGCCTACGAGCAGTACTTC.